This section outlines one T cell receptor (beta chain) sequence together with its context. In the study's own analysis: Reference gene primer amplification gave estimated nucleated cell counts. The method was immunoSEQ multiplex PCR; TCRdb's version includes in-frame clones alone and lacks a portion of them. V and J calls and clone size come straight from that table; D and trimming were deduced from the DNA. The sample carries about 200,000 clones, about 86% recorded once. The source of the sample is a study of blood T cell repertoires in COVID-19. Background on the study: Acute-phase and convalescent COVID-19 samples originated in the United States, Italy and Spain. PBMCs, B-cell-depleted T cells, or T cells were the source of the cDNA or gDNA that made up the material.

Patients in Seattle were enrolled during active infection, then followed longitudinally. The CDR3 is 14 amino acids. V was pared by 2 bases and J by 4 bases, with 11 bases between. CDR1 is LGHNT and CDR2 is FRNRAP in the germline V gene. The source is a woman aged 50 to 65 with COVID-19, enrolled during active disease. This rearrangement joins TRBV12-5 to TRBJ2-5; TRBD1 is a possible D gene (6 bases). Sequencing input: peripheral blood. The CDR3 spells CASGLPGQRETQYF. CDR3 DNA: TGTGCTAGTGGTTTGCCAGGACAGCGAGAGACCCAGTACTTC.